Sequencing of this TCR beta chain was carried out in a study of PD-L1 blockade in urothelial cancer. The wider study: Blood underwent analysis 3 weeks (second dose) and 6 weeks after treatment began. Broader study findings: Tumor-linked clones in blood grew more by 3 weeks in durable-benefit patients.

The authors spiked synthetic TCR analog templates into each PCR. The method was immunoSEQ multiplex PCR; TCRdb's version includes in-frame clones alone and lacks a portion of them. Of approximately 91,000 clones in the sample, over 80% were seen once. As to this clone: What it binds is unknown.

The CDR3 spans 15 residues. Germline V gene data show CDR1 as SEHNR and CDR2 as FQNEAQ (reference sequence). The V end was cut by 5 bases, the J end by 0 bases, with 14 bases between. Time point specified: peripheral blood 6 weeks after treatment start. This chain joins TRBV7-9 and TRBJ2-7, with D possibly being TRBD2 (6 bases). The sequenced sample was PBMCs, obtained around atezolizumab (anti-PD-L1) treatment. This receptor was obtained from a man between 70 and 80 years old with urothelial cancer. CDR3: CASSPRDGSSYEQYF. CDR3 bases: TGTGCCAGCAGCCCCCGGGACGGGAGCTCCTACGAGCAGTACTTC. Looking up the rest from reference TRBV7-9 and TRBJ2-7 gives the full variable domain: DTGVSQNPRHKITKRGQNVTFRCDPISEHNRLYWYRQTLGQGPEFLTYFQNEAQLEKSRLLSDRFSAERPKGSFSTLEIQRTEQGDSAMYLCASSPRDGSSYEQYFGPGTRLTVT.